One T cell receptor (beta chain) is described in this entry. This clonotype was seen ten or more times. Its antigen has not been determined. No per-base quality is available; no much larger clone lies one base away. Library preparation used multiplex PCR. This sample was sequenced with an Illumina HiSeq 4000. To build TCR beta libraries, CDR3 regions were amplified by Arm-PCR using iRepertoire HTBI primers. Before sequencing, the PCR products underwent gel purification. Per the original workflow: Gene usage analysis of CDR3 amino acid clonotypes used the 55 to 65 TRBV and around 13 TRBJ segments found across samples. Filtered high-quality paired reads were merged into contigs using COPE and FqMerger. Contigs were aligned with BLAST to IMGT TRBV, TRBD and TRBJ reference genes, and CDR3 was defined per IMGT. Clonotypes above 0.1% frequency were classified as highly expanded clones. Shannon entropy was used to measure repertoire diversity, and the Gini coefficient was used to measure V-J evenness. Clonotypes shared by more than one individual were considered public. Using fastp at Q25 and MiXCR, TCRdb reprocessed the public reads and kept productive beta chains. Duplicate CDR3 protein sequences are folded into a single record with the most common DNA and genes. TCRdb's processing, not the authors', yielded these V and J calls. The sample records about 200,000 distinct CDR3 sequences, 15% to 20% of which are singletons. The leading ten clones occupy 22% of the sample.

The CDR3 sequence holds 18 residues, the cysteine and phenylalanine included. Kept here is only the CDR3 DNA, which spans 54 bases and is read in frame from base 1. Relative to germline, V is missing 0 bases and J is missing 2 bases, with 15 bases of the junction outside any gene match. The germline V gene (reference sequence) provides CDR1 DFQATT and CDR2 SNEGSKA. The entry originates in a study of regulatory T cells in long-lasting Graves disease (dated by TCRdb to the early 2020s). For context, the study as a whole: In the newly diagnosed Graves' disease group, patients had been taking antithyroid drugs for less than 3 months. The study was conducted in China and was registered as a clinical trial. Persistent Graves' disease patients were compared with newly diagnosed Graves' disease patients by peripheral blood TCR sequencing and RNA sequencing. A total of some 35 samples underwent TCR sequencing: around 13 from persistent and approximately 20 from newly diagnosed Graves' disease patients. Overall study outcomes, separate from this receptor: More public clonotypes were shared among persistent patients (about 2,800) than among newly diagnosed patients (966). Compared with newly diagnosed patients, patients with persistent Graves' disease had lower TCR Shannon entropy and fewer highly expanded clones, which suggests clonal expansion. Sequencing and analysis were limited to the TCR beta chain. Only peripheral blood was studied, because thyroid tissue, the primary lesion, was inaccessible. TRBV28, TRBJ1-2 and TRBJ2-5 were preferentially used in persistent disease, while TRBV20-1 and TRBJ2-1 were favored in newly diagnosed disease. As a limitation, the authors acknowledged that the small sample size may reduce accuracy.

The time point label corresponds to: newly diagnosed GD, antithyroid drugs for less than 3 months. RNA was extracted from PBMCs in TRIzol for both TCR sequencing and RNA sequencing. The diagnosis of Graves' disease was made according to American Thyroid Association guidelines. Recruitment of patients was carried out at an endocrinology department in Xi'an, China. Each patient gave around 9.2 milliliters of peripheral blood, collected in an EDTA anticoagulant tube. Ficoll Paque Plus density gradient separation was used to isolate PBMCs, and no additional T cell sorting was done. RNA quality was checked with an Agilent 2100 Bioanalyzer and agarose gel, and concentration with a NanoDrop 2000.

Recombination joined TRBV20-1 with TRBJ2-7; 8 bases in the middle match TRBD2. Specimen: peripheral blood mononuclear cells (PBMCs), collected at new diagnosis, from a patient treated with antithyroid drugs. This sequence originates from a female donor with Graves disease. The DNA sequence is as follows: TGCAGTGCTAGAGATTTAGGGGCAGTAGCGGGACCGACCTACGAGCAGTACTTC. Translated, it gives CSARDLGAVAGPTYEQYF.